This TCR beta chain was identified during a study of T cell responses to AZD1222 COVID-19 vaccine. This CDR3 contains 15 residues. On this clone itself: Its antigen is undetermined.

TCRdb keeps only in-frame clones here, not all; method: immunoSEQ multiplex PCR. This sample has 140,000 to 150,000 clones, with approximately 90% found just once. Study-level findings and limits: Researchers report vaccine-associated CD4 TCRs spanning spike, with dominance at 160-218 and 743-854. Donors were chiefly white British, with a greater number of females, and clonal diversity was perhaps underestimated. Regions left unmutated in variants are reportedly the target of nearly half of spike-specific TCRs.

The receptor was derived from an adult in good health. Source: peripheral blood, taken on day 0 of MenACWY control vaccination. The V call is TRBV1, the J call TRBJ2-2; the listed D gene, TRBD1, was not tested against the DNA. TRBV1 is deemed a pseudogene. CDR3 residues: CTSSQDQGLMGELFF. Here the CDR3 DNA reads TGCACCAGCAGCCAAGATCAGGGATTGATGGGGGAGCTGTTTTTT.